This T cell receptor beta chain was obtained from a study of vaccination and CD4 T cells after COVID-19. Looking at the study overall: Once diagnosed, patients had post-COVID samples drawn a median approximately 99 days later (range 35 to 161).

Germline V gene lookup returns CDR1 SGHTA and CDR2 FQGNSA. V lost 5 bases and J lost 5, with 19 bases in between. The CDR3 length is 15 residues. The time point denotes: late sampling 161 to 241 days after vaccination in a few convalescent patients. TCRdb processed the PCR reads anew with MiXCR; each CDR3 protein has one entry. The profile shows 31,000 or so distinct CDR3 sequences, about 46% of them singletons. The TCR originated in a human donor who had recovered from COVID-19. The rearrangement links TRBV7-2 to TRBJ2-7, with D possibly matching TRBD2 (7 bases). The sequencing here drew on CD4+ T cells from blood, taken about 7 months after SARS-CoV-2 vaccination. The CDR3 DNA is TGTGCCAGCAGCCCGGGGGGCAGGGGAGATCACGAGCAGTACTTC. This codes for CASSPGGRGDHEQYF.